This T cell receptor beta chain was recovered during a study of T-cell reconstitution after alpha-beta-depleted transplantation in children. Unique molecular identifiers were incorporated into the prepared TCRbeta library. TCRdb re-analysed the PCR reads in MiXCR, keeping a single row per CDR3 protein. The table includes 780,000 or so distinct CDR3 sequences, roughly 15% detected once. The study's findings and limits: Surviving recipient T cells and intrathymic progenitors accounted for some patients' high TCRbeta diversity at day 60. Hyperexpanded clones declined; after one year, newly produced T cells mostly supplied diversity.

This clonotype was seen only a few times. Its matching antigen is unknown. The junction departs from the called germline gene at one end, perhaps through a read error. In germline, CDR1 is DFQATT, CDR2 SNEGSKA (reference sequence). The CDR3 totals 10 residues. The clonotype comes from a male patient between 10 and 17 years old who had a stem cell transplant for acute lymphoblastic leukemia, so the T cells may come from the graft donor. Sequencing used PBMCs, mostly from graft donor cells, obtained 360 days after TCRalphabeta/CD19-depleted stem cell transplant. V is TRBV20-1 and J is TRBJ2-1, with D perhaps matching TRBD2 (6 bases). CDR3 DNA: TGCAGTGCTAGAGATCAGTGGGAGGTCTTC. Translating it yields CSARDQWEVF.